This entry lists 12 T cell receptor beta chains sequenced from one sample in a study of blood T cell repertoires in COVID-19. Clones were sequenced by immunoSEQ multiplex PCR, and TCRdb holds only the in-frame ones, with some missing. Of about 270,000 clones listed, 65% to 90% were seen once; the top ten hold under 3%. Material for sequencing was peripheral blood. The receptors were gathered from a woman between 55 and 75 years old with active or convalescent COVID-19.

The V and J genes are TRBV9 and TRBJ2-3, with D unresolved. Germline values: CDR1 SGDLS, CDR2 YYNGEE. V lost 0 bases and J 5 bases, leaving 10 bases between the germline ends. The CDR3 is 14 amino acids. The CDR3 region has the DNA TGTGCCAGCAGCGTAGACTCTAGTGAAGATACGCAGTATTTT. Protein sequence: CASSVDSSEDTQYF.

The genes are TRBV9 and TRBJ1-1; 8 bases are a match to TRBD1. Per germline, CDR1 SGDLS and CDR2 YYNGEE. The CDR3 has 13 amino acids. Unmatched junction bases numbered 2, after V lost 3 bases and J lost 4 bases. CDR3: CASSAGGGTEAFF. The CDR3 DNA reads as TGTGCCAGCAGCGCAGGGGGCGGCACTGAAGCTTTCTTT.

This chain connects TRBV4-2 to TRBJ1-2; 8 bases match TRBD1. Germline V lookup: CDR1 LGHNA, CDR2 YNFKEQ. The CDR3 is 16 residues long. The V gene end was trimmed by 0 bases and the J gene end by 7 bases; junction bases not matched to a gene: 10. The CDR3 is CASSQDRGQGAGGYTF. The DNA for the CDR3 is TGTGCCAGCAGCCAAGATCGTGGGCAGGGGGCAGGTGGCTACACCTTC.

V and J are TRBV6-5 and TRBJ1-3; 7 bases line up with TRBD1. Germline CDR1 and CDR2: MNHEY and SVGAGI. The CDR3 extends over 14 amino acids. V was clipped by 8 bases and J by 2 bases; unmatched bases: 6. The CDR3 nucleotides read TGTGCCAGCCACCAGGGGGGAGCTGGAAACACCATATATTTT. Its protein product is CASHQGGAGNTIYF.

Only one count was recorded for this clone. The V gene is TRBV5-1, the J gene TRBJ2-1; 14 bases fit TRBD2. Trimming cost V 3 bases and J 6 bases; bases outside gene matches: 11. Germline V gene lookup returns CDR1 SGHRS and CDR2 YFSETQ. This CDR3 region has 18 residues. DNA for the CDR3: TGCGCCAGCAGCTGGGGGACTAGCGGGGGAGGCCCCGTCAATGAGCAGTTCTTC. It encodes CASSWGTSGGGPVNEQFF.

This chain uses TRBV11-1 with TRBJ2-3, with TRBD2 matching over 10 bases. Germline V lookup: CDR1 SGHAT, CDR2 FQDESV (reference sequence). The CDR3 consists of 16 residues. J lost 5 bases, V lost 6 bases, and 11 bases had no gene match. CDR3 coding DNA: TGTGCCAGCAGGCGTCGAAGCGGGGGGGCCAGAGATACGCAGTATTTT. Translating it yields CASRRRSGGARDTQYF. Variable domain in full (rest from reference TRBV11-1 and TRBJ2-3): EAEVAQSPRYKITEKSQAVAFWCDPISGHATLYWYRQILGQGPELLVQFQDESVVDDSQLPKDRFSAERLKGVDSTLKIQPAELGDSAMYLCASRRRSGGARDTQYFGPGTRLTVL.

As to this clone: Other DNA sequences in this specimen translate into the identical CDR3. This sequence joins TRBV7-9 and TRBJ1-1, with 11 nucleotides matching TRBD1. CDR3 size: 14 residues. Germline V gene sequence: CDR1 SEHNR, CDR2 FQNEAQ (reference sequence). The V gene end was trimmed by 5 bases and the J gene end by 4 bases; junction bases not matched to a gene: 3. The CDR3 DNA reads as TGTGCCAGCAGCCCGGGGACAGGGGGCACTGAAGCTTTCTTT. This sequence encodes CASSPGTGGTEAFF. Full variable domain (rest looked up from reference TRBV7-9 and TRBJ1-1): DTGVSQNPRHKITKRGQNVTFRCDPISEHNRLYWYRQTLGQGPEFLTYFQNEAQLEKSRLLSDRFSAERPKGSFSTLEIQRTEQGDSAMYLCASSPGTGGTEAFFGQGTRLTVV.

The genes are TRBV27 and TRBJ2-3, with 11 bases lining up with TRBD2. CDR1 is MNHEY, CDR2 SMNVEV, per germline (reference sequence). With V trimmed by 3 bases and J by 0 bases, 11 bases remained unmatched. The CDR3 runs 19 residues. CDR3 sequence: CASSFQWTSGRPSTDTQYF. The CDR3 DNA reads as TGTGCCAGCAGTTTCCAATGGACTAGCGGGCGCCCTAGCACAGATACGCAGTATTTT.

DNA of the CDR3: TGTGCCAGTAGTTCCGATCCAAGCACTACGCAGTATTTT. Translating gives CASSSDPSTTQYF. This rearrangement joins TRBV19 to TRBJ2-3; D remains ambiguous. This CDR3 has 13 residues. Between the trimmed V and J ends, which lost 5 bases and 8 bases, there was a span of 14 bases. Per the germline V gene, CDR1 is LNHDA and CDR2 is SQIVND (reference sequence).

A single count supports this clone. The V gene is TRBV24-1, the J gene TRBJ2-3; TRBD1 agrees at 8 bases. This CDR3 has 17 amino acids. J lost 0 bases, V lost 5 bases, and 9 bases had no gene match. Germline-derived CDR1 and CDR2 are KGHDR and SFDVKD. CDR3 nucleotides: TGTGCCACCAGTGGCGTACAGGGGGGTCCTAGCACAGATACGCAGTATTTT. Translation gives CATSGVQGGPSTDTQYF.

This clone was detected only a few times. The J gene is TRBJ1-4, the V gene TRBV30; D remains unclear. The CDR3 sequence is 12 residues long. Germline values: CDR1 GTSNPN, CDR2 SVGIG (reference sequence). Trimming shortened V by 0 bases and J by 5 bases, and 4 bases separated the two germline ends. CDR3 coding DNA: TGTGCCTGGAGTGTACTCAATGAAAAACTGTTTTTT. It yields the protein CAWSVLNEKLFF.

The chain combines TRBV3-1 (or the pseudogene TRBV3-2) with TRBJ1-4; a possible D gene is TRBD1 (6 bases). V was cut by 1 base and J by 8 bases, with 14 bases left in between. Germline CDR1 and CDR2: LGHDT and YNNKEL (reference sequence). This CDR3 contains 15 residues. As DNA, the CDR3 is TGTGCCAGCAGCCAAGTCGGCAGGGGTGGGGAAAAACTGTTTTTT. It encodes CASSQVGRGGEKLFF.